A selection of T cell receptor beta chains follows, all from one sample in a study of T cells in Graves' hyperthyroidism and ophthalmopathy. TCRdb itself ran the multiplex PCR reads through MiXCR, one entry per CDR3 protein. This sample has about 540,000 distinct CDR3 sequences, with around 46% found just once. Sequencing used peripheral blood or thyroid tissue (not recorded which). The receptors shown here come from a woman aged 18-29 years with Graves' hyperthyroidism. Both conserved end residues are part of each CDR3. D genes are given only for firm matches. Only part of the rows carry a size: once, few, many, or a class if the clone is expanded.

clone size	D gene	V gene	J gene	CDR3 DNA	CDR3 protein
NA	NA	TRBV7-6	TRBJ2-7	TGTGCCAGCAGCGGGATTGAATACGAGCAGTACTTC	CASSGIEYEQYF
many	NA	TRBV2	TRBJ1-2	TGTGCCAGCACCGGACAGTCTTCTAACTATGGCTACACCTTC	CASTGQSSNYGYTF
NA	TRBD2	TRBV7-6	TRBJ2-1	TGTGCCAGCAGCCGGGGAGGGCAGCCCGGCGAGCAGTTCTTC	CASSRGGQPGEQFF
few	NA	TRBV6-1	TRBJ1-4	TGTGCCAGCAGTGAAGGGAATAATGAAAAACTGTTTTTT	CASSEGNNEKLFF
many	NA	TRBV29-1	TRBJ1-1	TGCAGCGTCGCGACAGGCTGGACTGAAGCTTTCTTT	CSVATGWTEAFF
NA	TRBD1	TRBV2	TRBJ2-5	TGTGCCAGCGGGACAGGGACTACGCAGACCCAGTACTTC	CASGTGTTQTQYF
NA	NA	TRBV20-1	TRBJ1-6	TGCAGTGCTAGCCCCTGGTCGGATACCTATAATTCACCCCTCCACTTT	CSASPWSDTYNSPLHF
few	NA	TRBV7-9	TRBJ2-1	TGTGCCAGCAGCTTAGGCGGGACTCACAATGAGCAGTTCTTC	CASSLGGTHNEQFF
once	NA	TRBV2	TRBJ1-1	TGTGCCAGCAGTTCCCCGGGGGTCTCTGAAGCTTTCTTT	CASSSPGVSEAFF
many	NA	TRBV14	TRBJ1-6	TGTGCCAGCAGCCAATTGGCTAATTCACCCCTCCACTTT	CASSQLANSPLHF
NA	NA	TRBV7-9	TRBJ2-1	TGCGCCAGCAGCCAAGGTTGGGAGCAGTTCTTC	CASSQGWEQFF
NA	NA	TRBV7-9	TRBJ1-4	TGTGCCAGCAGCCGTGGGGGGCAGGTTGATGAAAAACTGTTTTTT	CASSRGGQVDEKLFF
few	NA	TRBV13	TRBJ1-2	TGTGCCAGCAGCTTTGAGGGGCCTCATGGCTACACCTTC	CASSFEGPHGYTF
NA	TRBD2	TRBV7-9	TRBJ2-7	TGTGCCAGCAGCTTAAGGACTAGCGGGAGGCAGGCCTACGAGCAGTACTTC	CASSLRTSGRQAYEQYF
once	NA	TRBV20-1	TRBJ1-1	TGCAGTGCTAGAGCTAGCGGGAACACTGAAGCTTTCTTT	CSARASGNTEAFF
NA	NA	TRBV7-8	TRBJ1-1	TGTGCCAGCGCAAAGAGCACAGATACTGAAGCTTTCTTT	CASAKSTDTEAFF
NA	TRBD1	TRBV6-5	TRBJ2-2	TGTGCCAGCAGCAGCCCGGACAGGCCGTACACCGGGGAGCTGTTTTTT	CASSSPDRPYTGELFF
many	NA	TRBV25-1	TRBJ1-5	TGTGCCAGCAGTGATGCAGACAATCAGCCCCAGCATTTT	CASSDADNQPQHF
NA	TRBD1	TRBV24-1	TRBJ1-2	TGTGCCACCAGTGACCCTCCCGGGACAGGGGGCTACACCTTC	CATSDPPGTGGYTF
once	NA	TRBV7-2	TRBJ1-4	TGTGCCAGCAGGGAGTATGGAAGAGAAAAACTGTTTTTT	CASREYGREKLFF
many	NA	TRBV7-2	TRBJ2-5	TGTGCCAGCAGCTTCGGGATCCAAGAGACCCAGTACTTC	CASSFGIQETQYF
many	NA	TRBV2	TRBJ2-7	TGTGCCAGCAGCGACTTAAAGCAGTACTTC	CASSDLKQYF
many	TRBD1	TRBV20-1	TRBJ1-5	TGCAGTGCTACCCCAGGGGGAGGGCAGCCCCAGCATTTT	CSATPGGGQPQHF
many	NA	TRBV3-1	TRBJ2-2	TGTGCCAGCAGCCAAGAAGGATACACCGGGGAGCTGTTTTTT	CASSQEGYTGELFF
NA	NA	TRBV18	TRBJ2-5	TGTGCCAGCTCACCCAACGGGGAACAGAGCTGGGAGACCCAGTACTTC	CASSPNGEQSWETQYF
NA	TRBD2	TRBV20-1	TRBJ2-1	TGCAGTGCTAGAGAGCGGGAGGGAGCCTACAATGAGCAGTTCTTC	CSAREREGAYNEQFF
many	NA	TRBV7-2	TRBJ1-2	TGTGCCAGCAGCTTAGAAAGGGGAAGTGGCTACACCTTC	CASSLERGSGYTF
NA	TRBD1	TRBV20-1	TRBJ1-1	TGCAGTGCTAGTATGCCCGGACAGGGCTCGAACACTGAAGCTTTCTTT	CSASMPGQGSNTEAFF
many	NA	TRBV5-8	TRBJ2-5	TGTGCCAGCAGCTCTGACTTGTTTGTGGAGACCCAGTACTTC	CASSSDLFVETQYF
many	NA	TRBV9	TRBJ1-1	TGTGCCAGCGACAGCATCATGAACACTGAAGCTTTCTTT	CASDSIMNTEAFF
many	TRBD1	TRBV7-9	TRBJ1-3	TGTGCCAGCAGCGACCGGGACAGGGGGCGAAACACCATATATTTT	CASSDRDRGRNTIYF
NA	NA	TRBV4-3	TRBJ2-2	TGCGCCAGCAGCCAGGGGCGGGCGAGTACCGGGGAGCTGTTTTTT	CASSQGRASTGELFF
many	NA	TRBV19	TRBJ2-2	TGTGCCAGTAGCAACAGGGAAGGAAGGACCGGGGAGCTGTTTTTT	CASSNREGRTGELFF
NA	NA	TRBV29-1	TRBJ1-4	TGCAGCGTCCGACCAACTAATGAAAAACTGTTTTTT	CSVRPTNEKLFF
many	NA	TRBV7-9	TRBJ1-2	TGTGCCAGCAGGTTTCAGGGTGGCTGCACCTTC	CASRFQGGCTF